What follows are 30 T cell receptor beta chains derived from one specimen sequenced in a study of beta chain features in type 1 diabetes. Reverse transcribing all isolated RNA meant expressed TCRB transcripts were sequenced. The protocol was immunoSEQ multiplex PCR, while the TCRdb copy is restricted to in-frame clones and leaves out a portion. The sample includes 200,000 to 250,000 clones, approximately 11% of them seen just once. Sample: central memory CD4+ T cells from blood. Every receptor here comes from a man younger than 30 in good health.

This chain uses TRBV7-9 with TRBJ2-7; D is possibly TRBD1 (6 bases). V was pared by 5 bases and J by 1 base, with 18 bases between. The V gene's germline CDR1 is SEHNR and CDR2 FQNEAQ (reference sequence). The CDR3 is 16 residues long. CDR3 sequence reads: CASSPTTDRSSYEQYF. The CDR3 DNA sequence: TGTGCCAGCAGCCCGACTACAGACAGGTCATCCTACGAGCAGTACTTC.

This clone was recorded at least ten times. V is TRBV14 and J is TRBJ1-2; the D gene is possibly TRBD1 (5 bases). V lost 3 bases, J lost 5 bases, and 16 bases lay in between. In germline, CDR1 is SGHDN, CDR2 FVKESK. The CDR3 sequence is 15 residues long. The CDR3 nucleotides are TGTGCCAGCAGCCATGCCGGGACCGTCAATTATGGCTACACCTTC. Protein product: CASSHAGTVNYGYTF.

The rearrangement joins TRBV7-6 to TRBJ2-7; 7 nucleotides line up with TRBD1. The CDR3 consists of 16 residues. V lost 5 bases and J lost 5; bases outside the gene matches: 15. Germline CDR1 is SGHVS and CDR2 is FNYEAQ. The CDR3 nucleotides read TGTGCCAGCAGCCTTTGGTCGACAGGGCCTACAAACGAGCAGTACTTC. It encodes CASSLWSTGPTNEQYF.

This clone was observed many times. This sample includes further DNA sequences coding for the same CDR3. The chain uses TRBV9 and TRBJ1-1, with a weak D call TRBD1 (5 bases). V shed 0 bases and J shed 4 bases, with 16 bases lying between them. CDR3 length equals 16 residues. Germline V gives CDR1 SGDLS, CDR2 YYNGEE. DNA of the CDR3: TGTGCCAGCAGCGTAGAAGGGGCGGGTCGGGGCACTGAAGCTTTCTTT. As protein: CASSVEGAGRGTEAFF.

J is TRBJ1-1 and V is TRBV18; no clear D gene. V gave up 6 bases and J gave up 6 bases, with 17 bases separating them. The germline CDR1 and CDR2 sequences are KGHSH and LQKENI. The CDR3 sequence is 14 residues long. The chain's CDR3 is CASSSSRHNAEAFF. The CDR3 bases are TGTGCCAGCTCCTCGTCACGACATAACGCTGAAGCTTTCTTT.

This clone was counted ten times or more. The chain recombines TRBV5-1 with TRBJ1-5; D might be TRBD1 (6 bases). Germline CDR1 SGHRS, CDR2 YFSETQ. V was pared by 2 bases and J by 4 bases, with 7 bases between. The length of the CDR3 is 13 residues. DNA of the CDR3: TGCGCCAGCAGCTTTGGGACAAATCAGCCCCAGCATTTT. It is translated as CASSFGTNQPQHF.

This clone occurred a few times. The chain is built from TRBV5-1 and TRBJ2-1, with D possibly being TRBD1 or TRBD2 (5 bases each). The CDR3 is 14 residues long. Trimming left V 4 bases short and J 6 bases short, with 14 bases between. CDR1 and CDR2 from the germline V gene are SGHRS and YFSETQ. CDR3 bases: TGCGCCAGCAGCCGAGGGACCGGTGGCAATGAGCAGTTCTTC. Translation gives CASSRGTGGNEQFF.

The J gene is TRBJ2-7, the V gene TRBV6-5, with a tentative D call TRBD2 (7 bases). CDR3 size: 13 residues. Germline CDR1 MNHEY, CDR2 SVGAGI. V shed 9 bases and J shed 4 bases, with 16 bases lying between them. CDR3 DNA sequence: TGTGCCAGTTTGGCGGGGGCAGCATACGAGCAGTACTTC. Its translation: CASLAGAAYEQYF.

This clone occurred a few times. The chain recombines TRBV29-1 with TRBJ2-4, with 10 positions matching TRBD1. Germline CDR1 reads SQVTM; CDR2 reads ANQGSEA. The CDR3 totals 12 residues. Trimming at V came to 4 bases and at J to 15 bases, leaving 9 bases not matched to a gene. CDR3 bases: TGCAGCGTTGGGGACAGGGGTAACCCCCCGTACTTC. Protein product: CSVGDRGNPPYF.

The genes are TRBV7-9 and TRBJ2-7; 7 nucleotides line up with TRBD1. Germline CDR1 SEHNR, CDR2 FQNEAQ (reference sequence). The CDR3 spans 14 residues. V trimming: 5 bases; J trimming: 3 bases; junction bases outside the gene matches: 7. CDR3 sequence (DNA): TGTGCCAGCAGCCTTTACACAGGGGACTACGAGCAGTACTTC. This sequence encodes CASSLYTGDYEQYF.

The rearrangement joins TRBV11-2 to TRBJ2-1; possibly TRBD2 for D (6 bases). The CDR3 is 12 residues long. V was cut by 5 bases and J by 9 bases, with 11 bases left in between. Germline CDR1 SGHAT, CDR2 FQNNGV. The DNA for the CDR3 is TGTGCCAGCAGCCAAGCGGGTCGTGAGCAGTTCTTC. Amino acid sequence: CASSQAGREQFF. Full variable domain (outside the CDR3, taken from reference TRBV11-2 and TRBJ2-1): EAGVAQSPRYKIIEKRQSVAFWCNPISGHATLYWYQQILGQGPKLLIQFQNNGVVDDSQLPKDRFSAERLKGVDSTLKIQPAKLEDSAVYLCASSQAGREQFFGPGTRLTVL.

The chain combines TRBV29-1 with TRBJ1-5, with 7 bases matching TRBD1. This CDR3 comprises 13 residues. With 4 bases clipped from V and 5 bases from J, the junction kept 5 bases outside the gene matches. CDR1 is SQVTM and CDR2 is ANQGSEA in the germline V gene. The CDR3 protein is CSVATGDHQPQHF. CDR3 DNA: TGCAGCGTTGCTACAGGGGACCATCAGCCCCAGCATTTT.

The chain joins TRBV30 to TRBJ1-2; no clear D. The germline gives CDR1 GTSNPN, CDR2 SVGIG (reference sequence). This CDR3 has 11 residues. Trimming stripped 2 bases from V and 2 bases from J, with 3 bases between. Here the CDR3 reads CAWSRNYGYTF. The CDR3 nucleotides are TGTGCCTGGAGTCGGAACTATGGCTACACCTTC.

The J gene is TRBJ1-2, the V gene TRBV18; D might be TRBD1 (5 bases). Germline-derived CDR1 and CDR2 are KGHSH and LQKENI. The CDR3 contains 15 residues. The ends were cut back, 2 bases at V and 2 bases at J, with 12 bases in the middle. The CDR3 loop is CASSPSGDLNYGYTF. The CDR3, as DNA: TGTGCCAGCTCACCATCGGGGGACTTGAACTATGGCTACACCTTC.

This clone was detected a few times. J is TRBJ2-3 and V is TRBV5-1; 13 bases map to TRBD2. Germline V gene sequence: CDR1 SGHRS, CDR2 YFSETQ. The length of the CDR3 is 17 residues. V trimming: 4 bases; J trimming: 2 bases; junction bases outside the gene matches: 7. The CDR3 sequence: CASSRGLAGHATDTQYF. The CDR3 nucleotides read TGCGCCAGCAGCAGGGGACTAGCGGGGCACGCCACAGATACGCAGTATTTT.

Only a few counts were recorded for this clone. The chain uses TRBV18 and TRBJ1-4; no reliable D call. Trimming took off 2 bases at V and 0 bases at J, with 19 bases between the two ends. The CDR3 covers 19 residues. Germline V gene sequence: CDR1 KGHSH, CDR2 LQKENI. The CDR3 DNA sequence: TGTGCCAGCTCACCATCGGGTCGACGGCAGGCCTCAACTAATGAAAAACTGTTTTTT. It specifies CASSPSGRRQASTNEKLFF.

This clone was recorded a few times. The rearrangement links TRBV11-2 to TRBJ2-7, with 10 positions matching TRBD1. Germline V CDR1 and CDR2: SGHAT, FQNNGV. Trimming cost V 5 bases and J 5 bases; bases outside gene matches: 9. The CDR3 sequence is 15 residues long. The CDR3 protein is CASSTRDRGSNEQYF. DNA of the CDR3: TGTGCCAGCAGCACCCGGGACAGGGGTAGCAACGAGCAGTACTTC.

This clone appeared a few times. The chain uses TRBV15 and TRBJ2-2, with D perhaps matching TRBD2 (6 bases). V was clipped by 3 bases and J by 8 bases, with 16 bases between them. The CDR3 has 15 amino acids. The germline CDR1 and CDR2 sequences are LNHNV and YYDKDF (reference sequence). The CDR3 sequence is CATSSKRGGFGELFF. CDR3 coding DNA: TGTGCCACCAGCAGCAAGAGGGGAGGATTTGGGGAGCTGTTTTTT. Filled out from reference TRBV15 and TRBJ2-2, the complete variable domain reads DAMVIQNPRYQVTQFGKPVTLSCSQTLNHNVMYWYQQKSSQAPKLLFHYYDKDFNNEADTPDNFQSRRPNTSFCFLDIRSPGLGDTAMYLCATSSKRGGFGELFFGEGSRLTVL.

The chain combines TRBV30 with TRBJ2-1, with 10 nucleotides matching TRBD2. Trimming at V came to 0 bases and at J to 4 bases, leaving 6 bases not matched to a gene. The CDR3 contains 16 residues. The germline V gene encodes CDR1 GTSNPN and CDR2 SVGIG (reference sequence). CDR3 coding DNA: TGTGCCTGGAGTGTGGGACGGACTAGCGGATACAATGAGCAGTTCTTC. This codes for CAWSVGRTSGYNEQFF.

The table lists this clone with a few counts. V and J are TRBV30 and TRBJ1-4; no clear D gene. Trimming took off 5 bases at V and 8 bases at J, with 6 bases between the two ends. The CDR3 has 10 amino acids. CDR1 and CDR2 from the germline V gene are GTSNPN and SVGIG (reference sequence). The CDR3 here is CAWGEEKLFF. The DNA for the CDR3 is TGTGCCTGGGGGGAAGAAAAACTGTTTTTT.

In its sample, this clone was seen a few times. Other DNA sequences within the sample encode an identical CDR3. This sequence joins TRBV20-1 and TRBJ1-1, with D tentatively TRBD1 (6 bases). V lost 6 bases and J 4 bases, leaving 9 bases between the germline ends. The germline V gene has CDR1 DFQATT and CDR2 SNEGSKA (reference sequence). The CDR3 is 11 amino acids. CDR3 bases: TGCAGTGCCGAGGGGGGCACTGAAGCTTTCTTT. Residues: CSAEGGTEAFF.

This clone was recorded a few times. This chain connects TRBV6-5 to TRBJ2-1; TRBD2 matches 11 bases. CDR3 size: 13 residues. The germline V gene has CDR1 MNHEY and CDR2 SVGAGI. V lost 7 bases and J lost 10; bases outside the gene matches: 6. In DNA form, the CDR3 reads TGTGCCAGCAAACTAGCGGGAGTGGAGGAGCAGTTCTTC. Translation: CASKLAGVEEQFF.

The chain employs TRBV28 and TRBJ1-2, with D tentatively TRBD1 (5 bases). The CDR3 consists of 15 residues. Germline V gene lookup returns CDR1 MDHEN and CDR2 SYDVKM. V lost 7 bases and J 8 bases, leaving 23 bases between the germline ends. In DNA form, the CDR3 reads TGTGCCAGCACAACACCGATGAGGGGCATAGTGGGCTACACCTTC. Its translation: CASTTPMRGIVGYTF.

This clone was picked up a small number of times. The same CDR3 is also encoded by other DNA sequences in this sample. The chain carries TRBV19 and TRBJ2-7; D could derive from TRBD1 or TRBD2 (5 bases each). The CDR3 consists of 14 residues. V dropped 5 bases and J dropped 1 base, with 12 bases sitting between them. Germline assignment: CDR1 LNHDA and CDR2 SQIVND (reference sequence). CDR3 region: CASSGRGRSYEQYF. In DNA form, the CDR3 reads TGTGCCAGTAGTGGTCGGGGCCGGTCCTACGAGCAGTACTTC.

V gene TRBV7-1 combines with J gene TRBJ2-1, with TRBD2 identical over 9 bases. TRBV7-1 is placed among ORFs of uncertain function. The CDR3 runs 24 residues. V was clipped by 3 bases and J by 1 base; unmatched bases: 28. The CDR3 coding sequence is TGTGCCAGCAGCTCGCGTGAACCGGGTCCTAACATGTGGCTAGCGGGGAAATCCTACAATGAGCAGTTCTTC. Protein sequence: CASSSREPGPNMWLAGKSYNEQFF.

The rearrangement joins TRBV4-2 to TRBJ1-4; maybe TRBD1 (6 bases). This CDR3 spans 14 amino acids. Germline assignment: CDR1 LGHNA and CDR2 YNFKEQ. Trimming pared 2 bases from V and 7 bases from J, leaving 11 bases between. CDR3 bases: TGTGCCAGCAGCCAACGGGGGCCTTCTGAAAAACTGTTTTTT. Its translation is CASSQRGPSEKLFF.

The table lists this clone with a few counts. The chain links TRBV5-1 to TRBJ2-7; tentative D call: TRBD2 (7 bases). In germline, CDR1 is SGHRS, CDR2 YFSETQ. V lost 0 bases and J lost 7, with 20 bases in between. This CDR3 has 16 residues. Written as DNA, the CDR3 is TGCGCCAGCAGCTTGGCAGTAGGGCGGGGGCCCCTGGAGCAGTACTTC. It translates to CASSLAVGRGPLEQYF.

There are a few counts of this clone. Within the sample, other DNA sequences also encode this same CDR3. The chain is built from TRBV27 and TRBJ1-5; no firm D call. CDR1 and CDR2 (germline): MNHEY, SMNVEV (reference sequence). Trimming pared 2 bases from V and 4 bases from J, leaving 9 bases between. The CDR3 extends over 14 amino acids. The CDR3 sequence: CASSLMGVNQPQHF. The CDR3 nucleotides read TGTGCCAGCAGTTTAATGGGAGTAAATCAGCCCCAGCATTTT.

There are a few counts of this clone. The chain carries TRBV9 and TRBJ2-5, with D hard to call. Germline CDR1 is SGDLS and CDR2 is YYNGEE. The V and J ends lost 3 bases and 5 bases respectively, with 8 bases between them. The CDR3 is 12 amino acids. CDR3 region: CASSAYSETQYF. CDR3 DNA sequence: TGTGCCAGCAGCGCCTACTCGGAGACCCAGTACTTC. Full variable domain (outside the CDR3, taken from reference TRBV9 and TRBJ2-5): DSGVTQTPKHLITATGQRVTLRCSPRSGDLSVYWYQQSLDQGLQFLIQYYNGEERAKGNILERFSAQQFPDLHSELNLSSLELGDSALYFCASSAYSETQYFGPGTRLLVL.

The rearrangement joins TRBV7-2 to TRBJ2-4, with 9 bases that match TRBD1. The V gene's germline CDR1 is SGHTA and CDR2 FQGNSA. This CDR3 is built from 17 residues. V trimming: 5 bases; J trimming: 0 bases; junction bases outside the gene matches: 8. The CDR3 DNA is TGTGCCAGCAGCCCACCTACAGGGGGCGAAGCCAAAAACATTCAGTACTTC. This sequence encodes CASSPPTGGEAKNIQYF. Filled out from reference TRBV7-2 and TRBJ2-4, the complete variable domain reads GAGVSQSPSNKVTEKGKDVELRCDPISGHTALYWYRQSLGQGLEFLIYFQGNSAPDKSGLPSDRFSAERTGGSVSTLTIQRTQQEDSAVYLCASSPPTGGEAKNIQYFGAGTRLSVL.